This TCR beta chain was retrieved from a study of cytomegalovirus exposure and HLA in healthy donors. The study's findings and limits: Reportedly, TCR beta sequences accurately predicted HLA-A and HLA-B alleles in most subjects. In vitro assays verified that three CMV-associated chains recognized CMV antigens specifically.

Vbeta (60) and Jbeta (13) primers were used in the PCR. Only in-frame clones appear in the TCRdb table, and some are missing; sequencing was by immunoSEQ multiplex PCR. Of 150,000 to 200,000 clones listed, roughly 89% are singletons. As concerns this clone: Its specificity is not known.

This CDR3 contains 16 residues. Germline V gene data show CDR1 as SGDLS and CDR2 as YYNGEE. Trimming removed 1 base from V and 5 bases from J, with 18 bases in between. The receptor was derived from a woman aged 25 to 39 in good health and CMV-seronegative. Sequencing was performed on PBMCs. The chain carries TRBV9 and TRBJ2-5; perhaps TRBD2 as D (5 bases). The CDR3 region has the DNA TGTGCCAGCAGCGTATTCTCCGGGGATCCCAGGGAGACCCAGTACTTC. This translates into CASSVFSGDPRETQYF.